The clone carrying this T cell receptor (beta chain) has a count of ten or more. These data originate in a study of T cell repertoires in cytomegalovirus infection. Study background: It can be stated that public TCR beta signatures indicated CMV infection as well as a matching HLA type.

TCRdb called the reads again in MiXCR, with one record for every CDR3 protein. The table lists some 200,000 distinct CDR3 sequences, 15% to 20% of them singletons. Germline CDR1 is SQVTM and CDR2 is ANQGSEA. V was cut by 2 bases and J by 0 bases, with 21 bases left in between. The CDR3 sequence is 18 residues long. Material for sequencing was PBMCs. This chain joins TRBV29-1 and TRBJ2-3; tentatively, D is TRBD1 or TRBD2 (5 bases each). The sequence was collected from a human donor in good health (CMV status not recorded). Some clones in this sample may be carry-over from other donors' samples. CDR3: CSVESGGDHSYSTDTQYF. In DNA form, the CDR3 reads TGCAGCGTTGAATCGGGTGGGGACCATTCTTACAGCACAGATACGCAGTATTTT.